Following are 23 T cell receptor beta chains from one sample sequenced in a study of identical twins. MiXCR was run by TCRdb on the 5' RACE reads, yielding one entry per CDR3 protein. The table lists approximately 500,000 distinct CDR3 sequences, roughly 24% of them singletons, with 2.5% to 3.5% in the top ten. The sample was also reused in another study, on T cells expressing NK-cell markers.

The source material was CD4+ T cells sorted from blood. The origin of the receptors is a young woman in good health.

The CDR3 DNA reads TGTGCCAGCAGTGAGAGGGCCTCATACAATGAGCAGTTCTTC. Its translation: CASSERASYNEQFF. The chain joins TRBV25-1 to TRBJ2-1; D may be TRBD2 (5 bases). The CDR3 consists of 14 residues. Germline CDR1 reads MGHDK; CDR2 reads SYGVNS. V lost 3 bases and J lost 4, with 10 bases in between. Full variable domain (remainder filled in from reference TRBV25-1 and TRBJ2-1): EADIYQTPRYLVIGTGKKITLECSQTMGHDKMYWYQQDPGMELHLIHYSYGVNSTEKGDLSSESTVSRIRTEHFPLTLESARPSHTSQYLCASSERASYNEQFFGPGTRLTVL.

V is TRBV9 and J is TRBJ2-1; 9 bases fit TRBD2. V lost 0 bases, J lost 9 bases, and 7 bases stayed unmatched. The CDR3 loop spans 15 amino acids. Germline loops: CDR1 SGDLS, CDR2 YYNGEE. As DNA, the CDR3 is TGTGCCAGCAGCGTAGACGCGGGAGGGCGGGGTGAGCAGTTCTTC. Its protein product is CASSVDAGGRGEQFF. Looking up the rest from reference TRBV9 and TRBJ2-1 gives the full variable domain: DSGVTQTPKHLITATGQRVTLRCSPRSGDLSVYWYQQSLDQGLQFLIQYYNGEERAKGNILERFSAQQFPDLHSELNLSSLELGDSALYFCASSVDAGGRGEQFFGPGTRLTVL.

This chain joins TRBV25-1 and TRBJ1-1; a possible D gene is TRBD1 (5 bases). Germline-derived CDR1 and CDR2 are MGHDK and SYGVNS. The ends were cut back, 8 bases at V and 6 bases at J, with 13 bases in the middle. CDR3 length: 12 residues. CDR3 residues: CASGGVSAEAFF. As DNA, the CDR3 is TGTGCCAGCGGGGGGGTGAGCGCTGAAGCTTTCTTT.

This clonotype turned up a few times. The chain joins TRBV7-9 to TRBJ1-3; D is undetermined. CDR1 is SEHNR, CDR2 FQNEAQ, per germline (reference sequence). V shed 2 bases and J shed 2 bases, with 1 base lying between them. The CDR3 contains 12 residues. CDR3 protein: CASSLTGNTIYF. In DNA, the CDR3 is TGTGCCAGCAGCTTAACTGGAAACACCATATATTTT.

The chain combines TRBV11-2 with TRBJ2-1; maybe TRBD2 (6 bases). This CDR3 comprises 14 residues. V was cut by 3 bases and J by 8 bases, with 14 bases left in between. Germline V gives CDR1 SGHAT, CDR2 FQNNGV. The CDR3 reads CASSFRDFSDEQFF. The CDR3 coding sequence is TGTGCCAGCAGCTTCCGGGACTTCAGCGATGAGCAGTTCTTC.

This clonotype has more than one count but fewer than ten. The genes are TRBV6-2 or TRBV6-3 and TRBJ2-7, with TRBD2 matching 10 bases. Trimming cost V 8 bases and J 5 bases; bases outside gene matches: 15. CDR1 and CDR2 (germline): MNHEY, SVGEGT. The CDR3 spans 16 residues. CDR3 DNA sequence: TGTGCCAGCCGGCACCGAATGCTAGCGGGAGACAACGAGCAGTACTTC. This encodes CASRHRMLAGDNEQYF.

The chain employs TRBV11-2 and TRBJ2-5; D may be TRBD1 or TRBD2 (5 bases each). The V gene lost 1 base and the J gene lost 2 bases, with 14 bases spanning the gap. The CDR3 is made up of 16 amino acids. Per the germline V gene, CDR1 is SGHAT and CDR2 is FQNNGV. CDR3 loop: CASSLGPGRKQETQYF. The CDR3 DNA reads as TGTGCCAGCAGCTTAGGCCCGGGGCGGAAACAAGAGACCCAGTACTTC.

The chain employs TRBV29-1 and TRBJ1-1; maybe TRBD1 (5 bases). Germline CDR1 reads SQVTM; CDR2 reads ANQGSEA. The CDR3 totals 11 residues. The V end lost 7 bases, the J end lost 8 bases, and 14 bases lay between the germline ends. The CDR3 here is CSAGARGEAFF. The CDR3 coding sequence is TGCAGCGCCGGTGCGAGGGGAGAAGCTTTCTTT. The full variable domain, its missing parts supplied by reference TRBV29-1 and TRBJ1-1, is SAVISQKPSRDICQRGTSLTIQCQVDSQVTMMFWYRQQPGQSLTLIATANQGSEATYESGFVIDKFPISRPNLTFSTLTVSNMSPEDSSIYLCSAGARGEAFFGQGTRLTVV.

The chain employs TRBV7-2 and TRBJ2-2; maybe TRBD1 (6 bases). The CDR3 runs 15 residues. The germline V and J ends were trimmed by 1 base and 7 bases, with 13 bases remaining between them. Germline loops: CDR1 SGHTA, CDR2 FQGNSA. The DNA for the CDR3 is TGTGCCAGCAGCTTAGTAGGGGGAAGCTTCGGGGAGCTGTTTTTT. This translates into CASSLVGGSFGELFF.

The rearrangement uses TRBV14 and TRBJ2-7; 12 bases fit TRBD2. V shed 5 bases and J 7 bases; nucleotides not matched to a gene: 12. Per the germline V gene, CDR1 is SGHDN and CDR2 is FVKESK. This CDR3 has 16 amino acids. The CDR3 sequence: CASSELSTSGRGEQYF. The CDR3 DNA follows: TGTGCCAGCAGCGAGTTGTCGACTAGCGGGAGAGGAGAGCAGTACTTC.

In this sample, this clonotype turned up a few times. At one of its ends the junction is not consistent with the germline gene, which may arise from a read error. Here the CDR3 DNA reads TGTGCCAGCAGTTCCTGGACAGGGAGTATTCACTTC. Translation gives CASSSWTGSIHF. The chain employs TRBV6-5 and TRBJ2-7; 8 bases align to TRBD1. Looked up from germline, CDR1 is MNHEY and CDR2 is SVGAGI. CDR3 length equals 12 residues.

This sequence joins TRBV4-3 and TRBJ2-1; 7 bases are a match to TRBD2. Germline-derived CDR1 and CDR2 are LGHNA and YSLEER. This CDR3 region has 15 residues. V lost 4 bases and J lost 3; bases outside the gene matches: 6. CDR3 protein: CASSPTSRSYNEQFF. CDR3 coding DNA: TGCGCCAGCAGCCCGACTAGCAGAAGCTACAATGAGCAGTTCTTC.

This clonotype has just a few counts. The chain links TRBV15 to TRBJ2-1, with TRBD1 matching over 7 bases. V dropped 3 bases and J dropped 12; count of bases not matched to a gene: 5. The germline V gene encodes CDR1 LNHNV and CDR2 YYDKDF (reference sequence). CDR3 length equals 12 residues. The CDR3 bases are TGTGCCACCAGCAGGAGACAGGGTGGGCAGTTCTTC. Its protein is CATSRRQGGQFF.

This clonotype has a handful of counts. The chain links TRBV12-3 or TRBV12-4 to TRBJ2-1; D is ambiguous. The CDR3 covers 13 residues. V dropped 6 bases and J dropped 6 bases, with 12 bases sitting between them. CDR3 bases: TGTGCCAGCAGGCCCTTGACCGGCAATGAGCAGTTCTTC. Protein sequence: CASRPLTGNEQFF.

This clonotype was recorded a few times. The chain recombines TRBV6-5 with TRBJ2-7; no clear D gene. V lost 4 bases and J 7 bases, leaving 8 bases between the germline ends. The V gene's germline CDR1 is MNHEY and CDR2 SVGAGI. The CDR3 totals 11 residues. In DNA form, the CDR3 reads TGTGCCAGCAGTTCCTCACAGGAGCAGTACTTC. Its protein product is CASSSSQEQYF.

This clonotype was picked up a small number of times. J is TRBJ2-2 and V is TRBV5-5, with D possibly matching TRBD1 (5 bases). The CDR3 has 14 residues. The V gene's germline CDR1 is SGHKS and CDR2 YYEKEE (reference sequence). The germline V and J ends were trimmed by 4 bases and 7 bases, with 14 bases remaining between them. The CDR3 region is CASSVDPGNGELFF. CDR3 coding DNA: TGTGCCAGCAGCGTTGATCCAGGGAACGGGGAGCTGTTTTTT.

The chain carries TRBV12-3 or TRBV12-4 and TRBJ1-1; D is perhaps TRBD1 (6 bases). The CDR3 is made up of 14 amino acids. V was clipped by 6 bases and J by 2 bases, with 13 bases between them. Here the CDR3 DNA reads TGTGCCAGCAGGAAGACAGGCAGAAACACTGAAGCTTTCTTT. Residues: CASRKTGRNTEAFF.

DNA for the CDR3: TGTGCCAGCAGCGTCGGACTAGCGGGAGGTTCTCCCGGGGAGCTGTTTTTT. This encodes CASSVGLAGGSPGELFF. V usage is TRBV7-9 and J usage is TRBJ2-2; 14 bases map to TRBD2. The CDR3 is made up of 17 amino acids. CDR1 and CDR2 from the germline V gene are SEHNR and FQNEAQ (reference sequence). J was trimmed by 6 bases and V by 5 bases; bases with no gene match: 8.

This clonotype was counted between two and nine times. The chain recombines TRBV27 with TRBJ2-7; 8 bases match TRBD2. The CDR3 spans 16 residues. Trimming cost V 5 bases and J 7 bases; bases outside gene matches: 16. The V gene's germline CDR1 is MNHEY and CDR2 SMNVEV (reference sequence). This CDR3 is CASSPEGAGGRLEQYF. The CDR3 nucleotides are TGTGCCAGCAGTCCCGAGGGTGCGGGGGGCCGACTAGAGCAGTACTTC.

This chain links TRBV6-4 with TRBJ2-3; D is ambiguous. The germline gives CDR1 MRHNA, CDR2 SNTAGT. CDR3 length: 13 residues. V lost 0 bases and J lost 6, with 7 bases in between. CDR3 coding DNA: TGTGCCAGCAGTGACTCTCTACGGGATACGCAGTATTTT. Residues: CASSDSLRDTQYF.

J is TRBJ2-1 and V is TRBV11-3; TRBD2 agrees at 12 bases. Trimming removed 4 bases from V and 2 bases from J; junction bases left unmatched: 0. The CDR3 is made up of 15 amino acids. In germline, CDR1 is SGHNT, CDR2 YENEEA. The CDR3 reads CASSSSGRAYNEQFF. CDR3 DNA sequence: TGTGCCAGCAGCTCTAGCGGGAGGGCCTACAATGAGCAGTTCTTC.

This clonotype was picked up a small number of times. This chain joins TRBV6-1 and TRBJ1-2; D is perhaps TRBD1 (5 bases). Trimming left V 5 bases short and J 0 bases short, with 7 bases between. This CDR3 has 13 residues. Germline-derived CDR1 and CDR2 are MNHNS and SASEGT. The CDR3 protein is CASSQDTNYGYTF. The CDR3, as DNA: TGTGCCAGCAGTCAGGACACTAACTATGGCTACACCTTC.

The chain couples TRBV20-1 to TRBJ1-1, with D possibly matching TRBD1 (6 bases). CDR1 is DFQATT and CDR2 is SNEGSKA in the germline V gene (reference sequence). The CDR3 has 13 amino acids. V lost 6 bases to trimming and J lost 1 base, with 12 bases between them. The CDR3 reads CSAALTGNTEAFF. The CDR3 coding sequence is TGCAGTGCCGCTTTGACAGGGAACACTGAAGCTTTCTTT.